Listed below are T cell receptor beta chains from one sample, sequenced in a study of a mutant IDH1 vaccine in newly diagnosed glioma. TCRdb's table, derived via immunoSEQ multiplex PCR, lists solely in-frame clones and lacks some. The sample has about 60,000 clones, about 87% seen once; the top ten hold roughly 1.4%. These TCRs are of unknown antigen specificity. This sample comprised PBMCs, obtained from a glioma patient whose treatment included an IDH1 peptide vaccine. These receptors all come from a man aged 40-49 years with glioma. Each CDR3 is given with its conserved first and last residue. Each record gives: V gene, clone size, D gene, J gene, CDR3 DNA, CDR3 protein. The D gene is left open where the match is weak. Some rows have no size entry. The others give once, few or many, or a class for an expanded clone.

>TRBV4-2|.|.|TRBJ1-1
TGTGCCAGCAGCCAAGATGTAGGGGTAGACACTGAAGCTTTCTTT
CASSQDVGVDTEAFF
>TRBV9|.|.|TRBJ2-1
TGTGCCAGCAGCTCCTTCGGGGTCCACAGGTACAATGAGCAGTTCTTC
CASSSFGVHRYNEQFF
>TRBV5-1|.|.|TRBJ1-2
TGCGCCAGCAGTCGGGGGTCGAACTATGGCTACACCTTC
CASSRGSNYGYTF
>TRBV7-8|.|.|TRBJ2-2
TGTGCCAGCAGCTTAAAGCCCCGGGAGCTGTTTTTT
CASSLKPRELFF
>TRBV11-2|.|.|TRBJ2-7
TGTGCCAGCCACTTAGGGTTCGCGGGTTCGAATGACGAGCAGTACTTC
CASHLGFAGSNDEQYF
>TRBV5-1|.|.|TRBJ2-3
TGCGCCAGCAGCTGGGATTCGACAGATACGCAGTATTTT
CASSWDSTDTQYF
>TRBV15|.|TRBD1|TRBJ2-1
TGTGCCACCAGCAACCTCGGACAGGTGGAGCACCGGGATGAGCAGTTCTTC
CATSNLGQVEHRDEQFF
>TRBV27|.|TRBD2|TRBJ2-1
TGTGCCAGCAGTAGCGGGAGCGCCTACAATGAGCAGTTCTTC
CASSSGSAYNEQFF
>TRBV19|.|TRBD1|TRBJ2-7
TGTGCCAGTAAGGGGACTTGGACAGGGGCCTACGAGCAGTACTTC
CASKGTWTGAYEQYF
>TRBV18|.|.|TRBJ1-1
TGTGCCAGCTCACCTGCAGCGGGGGGGAACACTGAAGCTTTCTTT
CASSPAAGGNTEAFF
>TRBV15|.|.|TRBJ1-5
TGTGCCACCAGCAGAGATTTAAGGGCCGGCGGTCAGCCCCAGCATTTT
CATSRDLRAGGQPQHF
>TRBV19|.|TRBD1|TRBJ1-3
TGTGCCAGTAGTATCCGACGGACAGGTTCAAACCACCCCTCCTCTGGAAACACCATATATTTT
CASSIRRTGSNHPSSGNTIYF
>TRBV28|.|.|TRBJ2-7
TGTGCCAGCCAGAAGGGTGGGTCGGACTACGAGCAGTACTTC
CASQKGGSDYEQYF
>TRBV19|.|.|TRBJ2-2
TGTGCCAGCGAATCTGGGACGAACACCGGGGAGCTGTTTTTT
CASESGTNTGELFF
>TRBV18|.|.|TRBJ2-7
TGTGCCAGCTCACCATCCGGAACCGAGCAGTACTTC
CASSPSGTEQYF
>TRBV2|once|.|TRBJ1-2
TGTGCCAGCAGTGACCAGGGTAGCTATGGCTACACCTTC
CASSDQGSYGYTF
>TRBV6-6|.|TRBD2|TRBJ2-5
TGTGCCAGCAGTACCCCCGCGGGGGTAAAAGAGACCCAGTACTTC
CASSTPAGVKETQYF
>TRBV5-1|.|.|TRBJ2-5
TGCGCCAGCAGCGAAATCCAAGAGACCCAGTACTTC
CASSEIQETQYF
>TRBV11-2|.|.|TRBJ2-3
TGTGCCAGCAGCTCACAGGGCCGTAGCACAGATACGCAGTATTTT
CASSSQGRSTDTQYF
>TRBV7-2|.|TRBD1|TRBJ1-2
TGTGCCAGCAGCCCCGGGACAGACAGAACCGATGGCTACACCTTC
CASSPGTDRTDGYTF
>TRBV7-2|.|.|TRBJ2-1
TGTGCCAGCAGCTTAGTCGTCTTTGAGCAGTTCTTC
CASSLVVFEQFF
>TRBV28|.|.|TRBJ2-7
TGTGCCAGCAGTTTCCCCCCCGTCTACGAGCAGTACTTC
CASSFPPVYEQYF
>TRBV7-9|.|.|TRBJ2-5
TGTGCCAGCAGCTTATACGGGCAGGGGTCGGGGGGAGAGACCCAGTACTTC
CASSLYGQGSGGETQYF
>TRBV10-3|.|.|TRBJ2-3
TGTGCCATCGGGCTGCGGGACTATACGCAGTATTTT
CAIGLRDYTQYF
>TRBV5-6|.|.|TRBJ1-3
TGTGCCAGCAGCCGCAGTCTTGGAAACACCATATATTTT
CASSRSLGNTIYF
>TRBV25-1|.|.|TRBJ2-7
TGTGCCAGCAGTGATAGTGAACGGCTATCCTACGAGCAGTACTTC
CASSDSERLSYEQYF
>TRBV4-2|few|.|TRBJ1-6
TGTGCCAGCACCCCTTCCCAGGACAGAGATAATTCACCCCTCCACTTT
CASTPSQDRDNSPLHF
>TRBV6-5|.|TRBD1|TRBJ1-1
TGTGCCAGCAGCCAGACAGGGAACATGAACACTGAAGCTTTCTTT
CASSQTGNMNTEAFF
>TRBV10-3|.|TRBD2|TRBJ2-2
TGTGCCATCAGTGAGTCGGGGGGGTCGAACACCGGGGAGCTGTTTTTT
CAISESGGSNTGELFF
>TRBV5-1|.|.|TRBJ2-2
TGCGCCAGCAGCTTGGATCCGAACACCGGGGAGCTGTTTTTT
CASSLDPNTGELFF
>TRBV2|.|.|TRBJ1-1
TGTGCCAGCAGTGAACGGGGCCAGAACACTGAAGCTTTCTTT
CASSERGQNTEAFF
>TRBV4-2|.|TRBD1|TRBJ1-2
TGTGCCAGCAGAGGACAGGGGGTGGCCGCTAACTATGGCTACACCTTC
CASRGQGVAANYGYTF
>TRBV7-9|.|.|TRBJ2-6
TGTGCCAGCAGCTTAAGTACAACCCGGGGCTCTGGGGCCAACGTCCTGACTTTC
CASSLSTTRGSGANVLTF
>TRBV6-1|few|.|TRBJ2-5
TGTGCCAGCGGATCCCACTTGGGAGAGACCCAGTACTTC
CASGSHLGETQYF
>TRBV28|.|.|TRBJ1-2
TGTGCCAGCAGTTTCTCAACAGGGAGCGGGAGCTATGGCTACACCTTC
CASSFSTGSGSYGYTF
>TRBV7-9|.|.|TRBJ1-2
TGTGCCAGCAGTCGAAGCGTCGATGGCTACACCTTC
CASSRSVDGYTF
>TRBV28|.|.|TRBJ2-6
TGTGCCAGCAGTTCACAGGGTGCGTGGGCCAACGTCCTGACTTTC
CASSSQGAWANVLTF
>TRBV5-4|.|.|TRBJ2-5
TGTGCCAGCAACAGCCGGATTGGCTCCAACCAAGAGACCCAGTACTTC
CASNSRIGSNQETQYF
>TRBV5-4|.|.|TRBJ2-7
TGTGCCAGCAGCGCCCGGGAAAGGCGACACGAGCAGTACTTC
CASSARERRHEQYF
>TRBV6-1|.|.|TRBJ2-1
TGTGCCAGCAGTGAACAGCTCCATCGGCCCTACAATGAGCAGTTCTTC
CASSEQLHRPYNEQFF
>TRBV4-2|.|.|TRBJ2-7
TGTGCCAGCAGCCAAGACATACTAGGGTACGAGCAGTACTTC
CASSQDILGYEQYF
>TRBV2|.|.|TRBJ2-2
TGTGCCAGCAGTGAAGCATATCCCGGGGAGCTGTTTTTT
CASSEAYPGELFF
>TRBV2|.|TRBD2|TRBJ2-4
TGTGCCGGAGCGAGACAGTCCCTCGGGGGGACCAAAAACATTCAGTACTTC
CAGARQSLGGTKNIQYF
>TRBV5-1|.|.|TRBJ1-2
TGCGCCAGCAGCTTGGGTCATCGTACAGTTACTAACTATGGCTACACCTTC
CASSLGHRTVTNYGYTF
>TRBV19|.|.|TRBJ1-5
TGTGCCAGTAGTCCCAGGGAGTATCAGCCCCAGCATTTT
CASSPREYQPQHF